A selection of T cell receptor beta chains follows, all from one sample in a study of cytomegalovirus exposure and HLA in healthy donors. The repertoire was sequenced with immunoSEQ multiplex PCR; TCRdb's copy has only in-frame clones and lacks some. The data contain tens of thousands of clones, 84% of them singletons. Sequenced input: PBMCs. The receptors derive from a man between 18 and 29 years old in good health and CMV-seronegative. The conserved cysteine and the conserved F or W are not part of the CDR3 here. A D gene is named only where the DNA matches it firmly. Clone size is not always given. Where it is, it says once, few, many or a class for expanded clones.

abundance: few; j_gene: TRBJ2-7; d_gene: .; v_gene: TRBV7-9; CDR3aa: ASSLGGPSYEQY
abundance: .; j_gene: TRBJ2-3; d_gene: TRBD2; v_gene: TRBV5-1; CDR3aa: ASRPLLARTDTQY
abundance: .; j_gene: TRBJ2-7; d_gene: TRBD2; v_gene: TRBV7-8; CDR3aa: ASSLRAGGAYEQY
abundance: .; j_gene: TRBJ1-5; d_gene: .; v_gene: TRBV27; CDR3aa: ASSLGSPVGQPQH
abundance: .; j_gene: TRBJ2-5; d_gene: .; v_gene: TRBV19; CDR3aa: ASSILAGETQY
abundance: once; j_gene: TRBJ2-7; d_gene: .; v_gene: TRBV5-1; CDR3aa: ASSLVSINEQY
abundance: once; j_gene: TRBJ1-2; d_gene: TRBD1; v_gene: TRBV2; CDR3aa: ASTPQQGVPYGYT
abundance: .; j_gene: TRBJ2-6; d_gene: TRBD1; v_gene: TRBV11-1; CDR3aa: ASSLEKQGAFSGANVLT
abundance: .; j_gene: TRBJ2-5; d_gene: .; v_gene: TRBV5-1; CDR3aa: ASSSGGFAAQETQY
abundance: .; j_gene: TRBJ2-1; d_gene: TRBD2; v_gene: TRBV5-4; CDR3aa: ASTSKREVYNEQF
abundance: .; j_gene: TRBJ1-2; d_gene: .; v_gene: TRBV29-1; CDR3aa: SVAGGAGDGDT
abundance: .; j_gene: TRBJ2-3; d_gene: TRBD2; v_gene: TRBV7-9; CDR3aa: ASSGSGRGSDTQY
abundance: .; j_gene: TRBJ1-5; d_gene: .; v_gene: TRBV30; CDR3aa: AWTAGNQPQH
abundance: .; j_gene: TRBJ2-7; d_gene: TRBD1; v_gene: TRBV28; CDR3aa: ASSNLTPARGPYEQY
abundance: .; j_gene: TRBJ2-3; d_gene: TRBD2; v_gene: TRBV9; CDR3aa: ASSLGLAGSGTDTQY
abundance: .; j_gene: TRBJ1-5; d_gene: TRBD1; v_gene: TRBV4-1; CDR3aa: ASSNTGAGSNQPQH
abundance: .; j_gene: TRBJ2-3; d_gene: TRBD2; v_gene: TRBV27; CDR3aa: ASSQGLAGVTDTQY
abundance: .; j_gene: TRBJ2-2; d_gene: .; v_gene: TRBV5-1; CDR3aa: ASSLRSHTGELF
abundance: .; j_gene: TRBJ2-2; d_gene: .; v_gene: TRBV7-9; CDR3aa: ASSFGLSNTGELF
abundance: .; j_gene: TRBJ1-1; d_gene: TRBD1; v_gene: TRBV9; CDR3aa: ASSPRTGGLGTEAF
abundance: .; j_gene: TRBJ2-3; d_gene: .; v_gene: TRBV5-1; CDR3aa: ASSLDPQGNTQY
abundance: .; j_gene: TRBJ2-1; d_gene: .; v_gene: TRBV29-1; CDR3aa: SVESSSRSYEQF
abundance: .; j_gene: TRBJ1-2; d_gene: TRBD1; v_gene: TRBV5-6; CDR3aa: ASSRTGQNLGGYT
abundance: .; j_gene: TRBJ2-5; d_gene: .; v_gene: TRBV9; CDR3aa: ASSGGMGGRQETQY
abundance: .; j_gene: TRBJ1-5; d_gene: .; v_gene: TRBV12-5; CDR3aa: ASGLDADQPQH
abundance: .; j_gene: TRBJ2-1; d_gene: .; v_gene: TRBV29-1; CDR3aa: SVPVGQGSYNEQF
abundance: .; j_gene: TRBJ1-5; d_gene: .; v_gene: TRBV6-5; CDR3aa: ASSYTLSNRESQH
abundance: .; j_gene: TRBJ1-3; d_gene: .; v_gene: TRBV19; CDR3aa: ASSISNSGNTIY
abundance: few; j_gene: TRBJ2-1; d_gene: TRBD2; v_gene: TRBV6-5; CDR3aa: ASSYSGLAGEREQF
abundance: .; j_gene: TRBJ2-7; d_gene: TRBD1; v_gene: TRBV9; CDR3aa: ASSVNDGTGGTYEQY
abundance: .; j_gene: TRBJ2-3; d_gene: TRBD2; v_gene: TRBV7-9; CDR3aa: ASSSRRLAGGNTDTQY
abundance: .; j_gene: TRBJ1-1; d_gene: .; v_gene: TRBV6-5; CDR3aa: ASSYSGGAWNTEAF
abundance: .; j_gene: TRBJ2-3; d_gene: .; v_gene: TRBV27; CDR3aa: ASSSFRLPDTQY